Below, 20 T cell receptor beta chains from the same sample are listed, as sequenced in a study of cytomegalovirus exposure and HLA in healthy donors. The PCR ran on 60 Vbeta and 13 Jbeta primers. Sequencing used immunoSEQ multiplex PCR; TCRdb keeps in-frame clones, though not all of them. This listing includes 200,000 or so clones. What was sequenced was PBMCs. Every receptor here comes from a boy between 10 and 17 years old in good health and CMV-seronegative.

Here the CDR3 DNA reads TGTGCCTGGAGTGGACAGGGGGCTGATGGCTACACCTTC. It codes for CAWSGQGADGYTF. The gene calls are TRBV30 and TRBJ1-2, with 10 positions matching TRBD1. CDR1 and CDR2 from the germline V gene are GTSNPN and SVGIG (reference sequence). The CDR3 runs 13 residues. The junction had 2 bases not matched to a gene; V was cut back by 1 base and J by 6 bases.

The chain joins TRBV5-1 to TRBJ1-2; D is unclear. The germline V gene has CDR1 SGHRS and CDR2 YFSETQ. V was shortened by 4 bases and J by 3 bases, with 13 bases between the two germline ends. The CDR3 runs to 14 residues. This CDR3 reads CASSRTYGDYGYTF. CDR3 bases: TGCGCCAGCAGCCGCACATATGGTGACTATGGCTACACCTTC.

The CDR3 here is CASSYSVYSYNSPLHF. The CDR3 region has the DNA TGTGCCAGCAGTTACTCGGTCTACTCCTATAATTCACCCCTCCACTTT. The J gene is TRBJ1-6, the V gene TRBV6-5, with D uncertain. The germline V and J ends were trimmed by 0 bases and 0 bases, with 6 bases remaining between them. The CDR3 runs 16 residues. CDR1 is MNHEY, CDR2 SVGAGI, per germline.

The rearrangement joins TRBV6-1 to TRBJ1-1; D might be TRBD1 (5 bases). This CDR3 is 15 amino acids long. The V end lost 5 bases, the J end lost 0 bases, and 13 bases lay between the germline ends. Looked up from germline, CDR1 is MNHNS and CDR2 is SASEGT. In nucleotides, the CDR3 is TGTGCCAGCAGTCAGGGAGGGTCCCTGAACACTGAAGCTTTCTTT. It translates to CASSQGGSLNTEAFF.

The rearrangement uses TRBV28 and TRBJ1-6; tentatively, D is TRBD1 (5 bases). V lost 6 bases to trimming and J lost 7 bases, with 16 bases between them. This CDR3 has 15 amino acids. Germline values: CDR1 MDHEN, CDR2 SYDVKM. The CDR3 sequence: CASSTQVSQNSPLHF. As DNA, the CDR3 is TGTGCCAGCAGCACACAGGTGTCCCAAAATTCACCCCTCCACTTT.

The CDR3 spells CASSFKVGGRLYF. The CDR3 coding sequence is TGTGCCAGCAGCTTCAAGGTGGGGGGGAGGCTGTACTTC. The chain employs TRBV7-2 and TRBJ2-4; 7 bases agree with TRBD2. Trimming took 3 bases from V and 15 from J; bases not matched to a gene: 11. This CDR3 has 13 amino acids. Germline V CDR1 and CDR2: SGHTA, FQGNSA.

The chain combines TRBV11-2 with TRBJ1-3; D possibly corresponds to TRBD1 (6 bases). The V end lost 0 bases, the J end lost 4 bases, and 10 bases lay between the germline ends. The CDR3 is 15 amino acids. Germline CDR1 reads SGHAT; CDR2 reads FQNNGV. Written as DNA, the CDR3 is TGTGCCAGCAGCTTAGAGGGGGCTGGAGGAAACACCATATATTTT. This gives the protein CASSLEGAGGNTIYF.

The chain employs TRBV29-1 and TRBJ1-1, with TRBD1 as a possible D gene (6 bases). Trimming stripped 7 bases from V and 0 bases from J, with 18 bases between. Germline assignment: CDR1 SQVTM and CDR2 ANQGSEA. The CDR3 loop spans 15 amino acids. This chain's CDR3 is CSANGEGGVNTEAFF. Here the CDR3 DNA reads TGCAGCGCTAACGGTGAAGGGGGGGTGAACACTGAAGCTTTCTTT.

V and J are TRBV4-3 and TRBJ2-1; 7 bases are shared with TRBD2. With V trimmed by 0 bases and J by 8 bases, 13 bases remained unmatched. The CDR3 is 17 residues long. CDR1 and CDR2 from the germline V gene are LGHNA and YSLEER. DNA for the CDR3: TGCGCCAGCAGCCAAGATGACGGAGCGGGGCCTGGCTATGAGCAGTTCTTC. It codes for CASSQDDGAGPGYEQFF.

The J gene is TRBJ2-2, the V gene TRBV5-4; a possible D gene is TRBD2 (6 bases). This CDR3 spans 14 amino acids. Germline assignment: CDR1 SGHNT and CDR2 YYREEE (reference sequence). The V gene lost 3 bases and the J gene lost 8 bases, with 14 bases spanning the gap. CDR3 nucleotides: TGTGCCAGCAGCTCCTGGGGGACTGGAGGGGAGCTGTTTTTT. Its protein product is CASSSWGTGGELFF.

The chain combines TRBV6-1 with TRBJ2-4, with a weak D call TRBD1 (6 bases). The CDR3 totals 13 residues. Looked up from germline, CDR1 is MNHNS and CDR2 is SASEGT. Deletions cut 6 bases from V and 3 bases from J, with 9 bases between. The CDR3 here is CASRTGFKNIQYF. The CDR3 DNA reads TGTGCCAGCAGGACAGGTTTCAAAAACATTCAGTACTTC.

The chain joins TRBV12-5 to TRBJ2-1, with 12 bases identical to TRBD2. There are 16 residues in the CDR3. The germline gives CDR1 LGHNT, CDR2 FRNRAP. V shed 7 bases, J shed 0 bases, and the junction held 4 bases outside the gene matches. CDR3 in amino acids: CASALGLAGSYNEQFF. The CDR3 coding sequence is TGTGCTAGTGCCTTGGGACTAGCGGGCTCCTACAATGAGCAGTTCTTC.

Worth noting for this clone: Other nucleotide sequences from this sample produce the same CDR3. The chain has TRBV5-4 and TRBJ1-1, with a possible D match to TRBD1 (5 bases). CDR1 is SGHNT and CDR2 is YYREEE in the germline V gene (reference sequence). The V gene lost 2 bases and the J gene lost 1 base, with 6 bases spanning the gap. This CDR3 has 13 residues. Written as DNA, the CDR3 is TGTGCCAGCAGCTTAGACAGGAACACTGAAGCTTTCTTT. This sequence encodes CASSLDRNTEAFF.

The rearrangement links TRBV27 to TRBJ1-4, with D maybe TRBD1 (6 bases). The CDR3 has 17 amino acids. V was cut by 6 bases and J by 1 base, with 18 bases left in between. Looked up from germline, CDR1 is MNHEY and CDR2 is SMNVEV (reference sequence). Here the CDR3 DNA reads TGTGCCAGCAGCCAGCGCGCCCACAGGGTAACTAATGAAAAACTGTTTTTT. Translating it yields CASSQRAHRVTNEKLFF.

V gene TRBV12-5 combines with J gene TRBJ2-5; TRBD2 matches at 10 bases. Germline V lookup: CDR1 LGHNT, CDR2 FRNRAP. This CDR3 has 17 residues. After removal of 0 bases from V and 5 bases from J, the junction contained 9 bases not matched to a gene. In DNA form, the CDR3 reads TGTGCTAGTGGTTTGGTGCCAAGCGGGGGGGCCTCGGAGACCCAGTACTTC. Residues: CASGLVPSGGASETQYF. Full variable domain (missing parts from reference TRBV12-5 and TRBJ2-5): DARVTQTPRHKVTEMGQEVTMRCQPILGHNTVFWYRQTMMQGLELLAYFRNRAPLDDSGMPKDRFSAEMPDATLATLKIQPSEPRDSAVYFCASGLVPSGGASETQYFGPGTRLLVL.

The rearrangement links TRBV30 to TRBJ1-1; D is possibly TRBD1 (5 bases). The CDR3 loop spans 15 amino acids. Per germline, CDR1 GTSNPN and CDR2 SVGIG (reference sequence). Trimming stripped 2 bases from V and 4 bases from J, with 17 bases between. The CDR3 region is CAWSRQSSGRTEAFF. Written as DNA, the CDR3 is TGTGCCTGGAGTCGACAATCATCAGGGCGCACTGAAGCTTTCTTT.

The J gene is TRBJ1-2, the V gene TRBV7-9; 7 bases are shared with TRBD1. V shed 3 bases, J shed 6 bases, and the junction held 4 bases outside the gene matches. This CDR3 comprises 13 residues. CDR1 and CDR2 from the germline V gene are SEHNR and FQNEAQ (reference sequence). The CDR3 nucleotides read TGTGCCAGCAGCTTTCGGACAGGAGATGGCTACACCTTC. It specifies CASSFRTGDGYTF.

The rearrangement uses TRBV4-1 and TRBJ1-2; 10 bases align to TRBD1. V lost 0 bases, J lost 5 bases, and 6 bases stayed unmatched. Germline CDR1 reads MGHRA; CDR2 reads YSYEKL. The CDR3 covers 16 residues. In DNA, the CDR3 is TGCGCCAGCAGCCAAGATTGGGACAGGGGCACTTATGGCTACACCTTC. It specifies CASSQDWDRGTYGYTF.

The genes are TRBV5-1 and TRBJ2-1, with 11 nucleotides matching TRBD2. Germline CDR1 is SGHRS and CDR2 is YFSETQ. There are 16 residues in the CDR3. V shed 4 bases and J 6 bases; nucleotides not matched to a gene: 9. The CDR3 DNA reads TGCGCCAGCAGCGTTTTGACTAGCGGGGCAGTCAATGAGCAGTTCTTC. This codes for CASSVLTSGAVNEQFF.

The chain couples TRBV18 to TRBJ1-5; TRBD1 might be the D (5 bases). V lost 3 bases, J lost 4 bases, and 10 bases lay in between. The CDR3 has 14 residues. Germline CDR1 and CDR2: KGHSH and LQKENI. The CDR3 sequence: CASSPNDRNQPQHF. Written as DNA, the CDR3 is TGTGCCAGCTCACCTAACGACAGAAATCAGCCCCAGCATTTT.